The 26 T cell receptor beta chains below all came from one sample that was sequenced in a study of blood T cell repertoires in COVID-19. Sequenced by immunoSEQ multiplex PCR; TCRdb stores in-frame clones only, minus some. The sample shows 25,000 to 35,000 clones, nearly 90% of them seen only once. The sample comprised peripheral blood. The receptors derive from a man aged 55 to 70 with COVID-19, enrolled during active disease.

The rearrangement joins TRBV7-8 to TRBJ1-1; D is unclear. CDR1 and CDR2 from the germline V gene are SGHVS and FQNEAQ. Between the trimmed V and J ends, which lost 4 bases and 4 bases, there was a span of 10 bases. The CDR3 is 13 amino acids. CDR3 protein: CASSSSPRTEAFF. As DNA, the CDR3 is TGTGCCAGCAGCTCTTCTCCCCGCACTGAAGCTTTCTTT.

The V gene is TRBV30, the J gene TRBJ2-7; TRBD1 might be the D (5 bases). The CDR3 is made up of 17 amino acids. CDR1 is GTSNPN and CDR2 is SVGIG in the germline V gene (reference sequence). Trimming shortened V by 4 bases and J by 3 bases, and 25 bases separated the two germline ends. The CDR3 region has the DNA TGTGCCTGGACTGGTGTGGGTCCCAGGACACTTAACTACGAGCAGTACTTC. This codes for CAWTGVGPRTLNYEQYF.

This chain joins TRBV28 and TRBJ2-2; a possible D gene is TRBD2 (5 bases). V lost 6 bases and J 2 bases, leaving 13 bases between the germline ends. Germline V lookup: CDR1 MDHEN, CDR2 SYDVKM. The length of the CDR3 is 15 residues. The CDR3 loop reads CASSPDYLNTGELFF. CDR3 nucleotide sequence: TGTGCCAGCAGCCCCGACTACCTAAACACCGGGGAGCTGTTTTTT.

The chain recombines TRBV28 with TRBJ1-5; D is possibly TRBD1 (5 bases). Germline V gene lookup returns CDR1 MDHEN and CDR2 SYDVKM. This CDR3 comprises 17 residues. Trimming removed 2 bases at V and 7 bases at J, with 21 bases between. The CDR3 loop is CASSLERMGQGNQPQHF. CDR3 DNA: TGTGCCAGCAGTTTAGAGAGGATGGGGCAGGGAAACCAGCCCCAGCATTTT.

The chain recombines TRBV20-1 with TRBJ1-1; D is ambiguous. Germline assignment: CDR1 DFQATT and CDR2 SNEGSKA (reference sequence). Trimming stripped 5 bases from V and 3 bases from J, with 7 bases between. The CDR3 loop spans 11 amino acids. DNA for the CDR3: TGCAGTGCTTGTCGGGACACTGAAGCTTTCTTT. It codes for CSACRDTEAFF.

This clone has just one count. This chain links TRBV6-2 or TRBV6-3 with TRBJ2-7; no clear D. V gave up 2 bases and J gave up 6 bases, with 11 bases separating them. This CDR3 comprises 13 residues. Germline V gene lookup returns CDR1 MNHEY and CDR2 SVGEGT. Written as DNA, the CDR3 is TGTGCCAGCAGTTACGACTCCTTTGGCGAGCAGTACTTC. Residues: CASSYDSFGEQYF.

The rearrangement joins TRBV28 to TRBJ2-5; D remains unclear. Trimming took off 4 bases at V and 0 bases at J, with 6 bases between the two ends. This CDR3 comprises 13 residues. Germline V gene sequence: CDR1 MDHEN, CDR2 SYDVKM. CDR3 DNA sequence: TGTGCCAGCAGTTACAGACACCAAGAGACCCAGTACTTC. It translates to CASSYRHQETQYF.

On this clone: At one boundary the junction diverges from the germline segment, which might be a read error. The CDR3: CAGSEGSVSSYNEQFF. The CDR3 bases are TGTGCCGGCAGTGAGGGTAGCGTGAGCTCCTACAATGAGCAGTTCTTC. The chain links TRBV2 to TRBJ2-1, with a weak D call TRBD2 (5 bases). CDR1 SNHLY and CDR2 FYNNEI come from the germline V gene. The CDR3 runs to 16 residues.

This rearrangement joins TRBV6-5 to TRBJ2-7; D is unresolved. Trimming removed 10 bases from V and 4 bases from J, with 17 bases in between. Germline CDR1 reads MNHEY; CDR2 reads SVGAGI. CDR3 length: 13 residues. The CDR3 region is CATHQSGPYEQYF. The CDR3 coding sequence is TGTGCCACTCACCAGAGTGGGCCTTACGAGCAGTACTTC.

This rearrangement joins TRBV27 to TRBJ1-6, with D perhaps TRBD1 (6 bases). CDR3 length equals 15 residues. The V gene lost 6 bases and the J gene lost 7 bases, with 16 bases spanning the gap. CDR1 and CDR2 (germline): MNHEY, SMNVEV (reference sequence). CDR3 DNA: TGTGCCAGCAGCGACAGGCCACCGGGGAATTCACCCCTCCACTTT. Its protein is CASSDRPPGNSPLHF.

This sequence joins TRBV28 and TRBJ1-1, with a tentative D call TRBD1 (5 bases). The germline CDR1 and CDR2 sequences are MDHEN and SYDVKM. This CDR3 has 13 amino acids. With 8 bases removed from V and 6 bases from J, the gap between germline ends came to 16 bases. The CDR3 spells CASVPLRASEAFF. The CDR3 nucleotides are TGTGCCAGCGTGCCCCTCAGGGCGTCTGAAGCTTTCTTT.

The V and J genes are TRBV10-3 and TRBJ1-6, with 9 bases identical to TRBD1. CDR1 and CDR2 from the germline V gene are ENHRY and SYGVKD. CDR3 length: 14 residues. With 4 bases clipped from V and 9 bases from J, the junction kept 4 bases outside the gene matches. The CDR3 spells CAISGGTGRSPLHF. In DNA, the CDR3 is TGTGCCATCAGTGGCGGGACAGGGCGTTCACCCCTCCACTTT.

The rearrangement uses TRBV10-3 and TRBJ2-7; D might be TRBD2 (6 bases). The CDR3 has 15 residues. Germline V gives CDR1 ENHRY, CDR2 SYGVKD. Trimming took 7 bases from V and 5 from J, leaving 21 bases between them. The CDR3 nucleotides read TGTGCCATCATCAACGAGTCTCGGGAGTCCCACGAGCAGTACTTC. This encodes CAIINESRESHEQYF.

This chain uses TRBV18 with TRBJ2-1; 8 bases agree with TRBD2. CDR1 and CDR2 (germline): KGHSH, LQKENI. Unmatched junction bases numbered 0, after V lost 3 bases and J lost 5 bases. CDR3 length: 13 residues. As DNA, the CDR3 is TGTGCCAGCTCACCCGGGAGGGACAATGAGCAGTTCTTC. It yields the protein CASSPGRDNEQFF.

The genes are TRBV5-4 and TRBJ2-3, with 11 bases lining up with TRBD2. Germline V gene lookup returns CDR1 SGHNT and CDR2 YYREEE (reference sequence). This CDR3 is built from 19 residues. Losses at the gene ends were 4 bases for V and 0 bases for J; bases not matched to a gene: 13. The CDR3 is CASSGRWLAGGASTDTQYF. The CDR3 DNA reads TGTGCCAGCAGCGGGAGGTGGCTAGCGGGAGGAGCAAGCACAGATACGCAGTATTTT.

The gene calls are TRBV2 and TRBJ1-1; D call uncertain. This CDR3 has 13 amino acids. The V and J ends lost 6 bases and 1 base respectively, with 9 bases between them. The V gene's germline CDR1 is SNHLY and CDR2 FYNNEI. The CDR3 nucleotides are TGTGCCAGCAGCCTCGACAAGAACACTGAAGCTTTCTTT. It yields the protein CASSLDKNTEAFF.

The chain has TRBV30 and TRBJ1-5; D possibly corresponds to TRBD1 (6 bases). From germline, CDR1 is GTSNPN and CDR2 SVGIG (reference sequence). The length of the CDR3 is 13 residues. V was cut by 0 bases and J by 8 bases, with 11 bases left in between. This CDR3 reads CAWSVGGLEPQHF. The CDR3 nucleotides are TGTGCCTGGAGTGTAGGGGGTTTGGAGCCCCAGCATTTT.

The chain employs TRBV18 and TRBJ2-2; 7 bases line up with TRBD2. CDR3 length: 14 amino acids. Trimming removed 3 bases from V and 4 bases from J; junction bases left unmatched: 2. Germline V gene sequence: CDR1 KGHSH, CDR2 LQKENI. The CDR3 is CASSPGGSTGELFF. The CDR3 coding sequence is TGTGCCAGCTCACCCGGGGGGAGCACCGGGGAGCTGTTTTTT.

This chain connects TRBV6-6 to TRBJ1-1; D might be TRBD1 (5 bases). CDR1 is MNHNY and CDR2 is SVGAGI in the germline V gene (reference sequence). V was cut by 7 bases and J by 4 bases, with 13 bases left in between. The CDR3 is 13 residues long. In DNA, the CDR3 is TGTGCCAGCACCCGAGGGGAGGCCACTGAAGCTTTCTTT. Its translation is CASTRGEATEAFF.

This chain uses TRBV7-2 with TRBJ1-1; no clear D gene. Germline V gives CDR1 SGHTA, CDR2 FQGNSA. V dropped 1 base and J dropped 7 bases, with 13 bases sitting between them. The CDR3 runs to 14 residues. The CDR3 bases are TGTGCCAGCAGCTTAGGGCGGAGCTCGGTTGAAGCTTTCTTT. As protein: CASSLGRSSVEAFF.

This clone was seen once. This rearrangement joins TRBV6-5 to TRBJ2-7; D perhaps matches TRBD2 (5 bases). This CDR3 has 12 amino acids. Trimming pared 11 bases from V and 0 bases from J, leaving 11 bases between. The V gene's germline CDR1 is MNHEY and CDR2 SVGAGI. This CDR3 is CAGGPYSYEQYF. In DNA form, the CDR3 reads TGTGCCGGAGGTCCCTACTCCTACGAGCAGTACTTC.

Here the CDR3 reads CASSKMTFGFWEAEIEAFF. The CDR3 coding sequence is TGTGCCAGCTCAAAGATGACATTTGGTTTCTGGGAGGCTGAAATAGAAGCTTTCTTT. The V gene is TRBV28, the J gene TRBJ1-1, with D hard to call. V shed 8 bases and J shed 8 bases, with 36 bases lying between them. The CDR3 consists of 19 residues. Germline V gene data show CDR1 as MDHEN and CDR2 as SYDVKM. The full variable domain, in which reference TRBV28 and TRBJ1-1 provide the parts outside the CDR3, is DVKVTQSSRYLVKRTGEKVFLECVQDMDHENMFWYRQDPGLGLRLIYFSYDVKMKEKGDIPEGYSVSREKKERFSLILESASTNQTSMYLCASSKMTFGFWEAEIEAFFGQGTRLTVV.

The CDR3, as DNA: TGTGCCAGTAGTCCACAGGGAAGCAATCAGCCCCAGCATTTT. Amino acid sequence: CASSPQGSNQPQHF. V and J are TRBV19 and TRBJ1-5; possible D gene TRBD1, 6 bases. Germline V gives CDR1 LNHDA, CDR2 SQIVND (reference sequence). The CDR3 length is 14 residues. The V gene lost 5 bases and the J gene lost 1 base, with 9 bases spanning the gap.

The V gene is TRBV19, the J gene TRBJ2-1; no clear D. Germline-derived CDR1 and CDR2 are LNHDA and SQIVND (reference sequence). This CDR3 has 11 residues. The V and J ends lost 10 bases and 3 bases respectively, with 7 bases between them. The CDR3 region is CATGIYNEQFF. The CDR3 DNA is TGTGCCACCGGTATCTACAATGAGCAGTTCTTC.

This chain connects TRBV5-1 to TRBJ2-3, with 12 bases fitting TRBD2. Trimming cost V 0 bases and J 5 bases; bases outside gene matches: 7. This CDR3 comprises 17 residues. Germline V lookup: CDR1 SGHRS, CDR2 YFSETQ. This chain's CDR3 is CASSLEPSGREGDTQYF. The CDR3 bases are TGCGCCAGCAGCTTGGAACCTAGCGGGAGGGAAGGAGATACGCAGTATTTT.

The genes are TRBV4-2 and TRBJ1-2, with unresolved D. The V end was cut by 3 bases, the J end by 8 bases, with 13 bases between. There are 13 residues in the CDR3. Germline CDR1 LGHNA, CDR2 YNFKEQ. CDR3 residues: CASSQGSSVGYTF. DNA for the CDR3: TGTGCCAGCAGCCAGGGGAGTTCGGTCGGCTACACCTTC.